This TCR beta chain is drawn from a study of early T cells in non-severe SARS-CoV-2 infection. Germline loops: CDR1 DFQATT, CDR2 SNEGSKA (reference sequence). The V segment lost 1 base and the J segment 4 bases; nucleotides outside the gene matches: 4. The CDR3 is 15 residues long. TCRdb recomputed calls from the 5' RACE reads with MiXCR, one row per CDR3 protein. Among 70,000 to 85,000 distinct CDR3 sequences, 12% were seen once, and the ten largest hold about 2.6%. Sequenced: whole blood. This receptor was identified in an adult who was a healthcare worker with PCR-confirmed SARS-CoV-2 infection or an uninfected control (not recorded which). The genes are TRBV20-1 and TRBJ2-1; 10 bases fit TRBD1. The CDR3 nucleotides read TGCAGTGCTAGAGGGGGACAGGGGATTTACAATGAGCAGTTCTTC. This gives the protein CSARGGQGIYNEQFF.